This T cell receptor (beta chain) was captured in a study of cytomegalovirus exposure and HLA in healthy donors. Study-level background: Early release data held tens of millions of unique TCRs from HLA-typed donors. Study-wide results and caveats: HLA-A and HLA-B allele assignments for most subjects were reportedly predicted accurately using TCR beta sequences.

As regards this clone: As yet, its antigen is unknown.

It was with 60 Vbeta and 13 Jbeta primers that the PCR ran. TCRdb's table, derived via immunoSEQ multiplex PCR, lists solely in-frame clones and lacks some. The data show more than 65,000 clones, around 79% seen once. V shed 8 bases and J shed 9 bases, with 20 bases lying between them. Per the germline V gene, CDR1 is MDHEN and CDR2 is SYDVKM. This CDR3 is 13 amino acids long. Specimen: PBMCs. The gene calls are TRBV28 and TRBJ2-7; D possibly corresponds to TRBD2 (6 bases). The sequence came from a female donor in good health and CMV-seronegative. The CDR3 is CASPTGVPSGQYF. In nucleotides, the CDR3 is TGTGCCAGCCCCACGGGGGTGCCATCGGGGCAGTACTTC. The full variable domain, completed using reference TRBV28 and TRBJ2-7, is DVKVTQSSRYLVKRTGEKVFLECVQDMDHENMFWYRQDPGLGLRLIYFSYDVKMKEKGDIPEGYSVSREKKERFSLILESASTNQTSMYLCASPTGVPSGQYFGPGTRLTVT.